This T cell receptor (beta chain) was recorded in a study of OX40 agonist ivuxolimab in advanced cancers. Study-wide context: Three patients, one with hepatocellular carcinoma and two with cutaneous melanoma, achieved partial responses. Study-level results: Both CD4+ and CD8+ T cell populations in blood had undergone clonal expansion by week 6 at 0.1 to 3.0 mg/kg.

With regard to this clone: Its antigen remains unidentified.

Profiling relied on immunoSEQ multiplex PCR, and the TCRdb table lists in-frame clones only, not all of them. This table holds 40,000 to 60,000 clones, nearly 95% found once. V was cut by 2 bases and J by 7 bases, with 12 bases left in between. This CDR3 is 13 amino acids long. Germline V gene lookup returns CDR1 SGHDT and CDR2 YYEEEE. The chain carries TRBV5-6 and TRBJ1-2; D not certain. The sequencing here drew on CD4+ or CD8+ T cells sorted from blood, taken in a trial of the OX40 agonist ivuxolimab. This receptor was obtained from an adult with an advanced solid tumor such as melanoma, head and neck, liver or kidney cancer. The CDR3 sequence: CASSFGPLSGYTF. The CDR3, as DNA: TGTGCCAGCAGCTTCGGGCCTCTGTCTGGCTACACCTTC.